These 24 T cell receptor beta chains came from one sample sequenced in a study of blood T cell repertoires in COVID-19 (dated by TCRdb to 2018 to 2021). Library preparation was by the immunoSEQ multiplex PCR assay. TCRdb re-hosts the immuneACCESS table, in-frame sequences only. Its copies lack some clones; in the studies checked, an unresolved V gene accounts for under half of them, and the cause for the rest is not known. In all, the sample holds some 79,000 clones, and around nine tenths of those were seen once. In total, the top ten clones hold roughly 13% of the sample. Sequencing was carried out using peripheral blood. All receptors derive from a man between 65 and 85 years old with active or convalescent COVID-19.

This chain links TRBV7-3 with TRBJ1-1; D not resolved. Per the germline V gene, CDR1 is SGHTA and CDR2 is FQGTGA. V was clipped by 5 bases and J by 3 bases, with 16 bases between them. The CDR3 consists of 15 residues. The DNA of the CDR3 is TGTGCCAGCAGCCCCCTCGGTCTTCGGGACACTGAAGCTTTCTTT. This codes for CASSPLGLRDTEAFF.

The chain has TRBV5-1 and TRBJ1-2; D perhaps matches TRBD1 (6 bases). Trimming took 6 bases from V and 0 from J, leaving 15 bases between them. Germline V gene lookup returns CDR1 SGHRS and CDR2 YFSETQ. CDR3 length: 15 residues. The CDR3 loop reads CASTMGAAPNYGYTF. The CDR3 DNA reads TGCGCCAGCACCATGGGGGCAGCCCCTAACTATGGCTACACCTTC.

The rearrangement links TRBV27 to TRBJ2-2, with 10 bases matching TRBD2. Germline V CDR1 and CDR2: MNHEY, SMNVEV (reference sequence). V was pared by 11 bases and J by 4 bases, with 28 bases of the junction left unmatched. The CDR3 runs to 21 residues. CDR3 nucleotides: TGTGCCGTTAGGAGCAGTTTCGGGATCCGAGCGGGAGGGAGGGTCACCGGGGAGCTGTTTTTT. This codes for CAVRSSFGIRAGGRVTGELFF.

The gene calls are TRBV27 and TRBJ1-2; TRBD1 matches at 7 bases. Trimming at V came to 5 bases and at J to 5 bases, leaving 14 bases not matched to a gene. CDR3 length equals 16 residues. Germline assignment: CDR1 MNHEY and CDR2 SMNVEV (reference sequence). This chain's CDR3 is CASSPSDQDREYGYTF. The CDR3 region has the DNA TGTGCCAGCAGTCCTTCCGACCAAGACAGGGAATATGGCTACACCTTC.

V gene TRBV5-1 combines with J gene TRBJ2-1, with TRBD1 identical over 8 bases. With V trimmed by 4 bases and J by 4 bases, 7 bases remained unmatched. From germline, CDR1 is SGHRS and CDR2 YFSETQ. The CDR3 has 15 residues. The CDR3 DNA is TGCGCCAGCAGCGGCGGACAGGGACATTACAATGAGCAGTTCTTC. This encodes CASSGGQGHYNEQFF.

This rearrangement joins TRBV18 to TRBJ1-3; TRBD1 is a possible D gene (5 bases). This CDR3 is 18 amino acids long. V lost 0 bases, J lost 4 bases, and 19 bases lay in between. CDR1 and CDR2 from the germline V gene are KGHSH and LQKENI. CDR3 loop: CASSPPALYRSGGNTIYF. DNA for the CDR3: TGTGCCAGCTCACCACCGGCCCTCTACCGCTCAGGGGGAAACACCATATATTTT.

V is TRBV28 and J is TRBJ2-7; D unclear. The CDR3 is made up of 11 amino acids. The V end was cut by 6 bases, the J end by 7 bases, with 10 bases between. Germline assignment: CDR1 MDHEN and CDR2 SYDVKM. In DNA form, the CDR3 reads TGTGCCAGCAGCCCGAACTGGGAGCAGTACTTC. This encodes CASSPNWEQYF.

This clone has just a few counts. The J gene is TRBJ2-7, the V gene TRBV29-1; D unclear. Between the trimmed V and J ends, which lost 4 bases and 5 bases, there was a span of 9 bases. CDR1 is SQVTM, CDR2 ANQGSEA, per germline. The CDR3 contains 11 residues. CDR3 in amino acids: CSVAGFNEQYF. The CDR3 DNA reads as TGCAGCGTTGCCGGTTTCAACGAGCAGTACTTC.

The chain is built from TRBV9 and TRBJ2-7; 9 bases fit TRBD1. The ends lost 3 bases at V and 7 bases at J; junction bases unmatched: 2. Germline CDR1 SGDLS, CDR2 YYNGEE. The CDR3 is 12 amino acids. This CDR3 reads CASSGGTGEQYF. CDR3 nucleotides: TGTGCCAGCAGCGGCGGGACAGGGGAGCAGTACTTC.

This clone was seen only once. V usage is TRBV2 and J usage is TRBJ1-4; D unresolved. Trimming removed 7 bases from V and 7 bases from J, with 7 bases in between. CDR3 length equals 11 residues. Germline CDR1 and CDR2: SNHLY and FYNNEI. Here the CDR3 reads CASTEREKLFF. For the CDR3, the DNA is TGTGCCAGCACCGAGCGTGAAAAACTGTTTTTT.

This sequence joins TRBV6-4 and TRBJ2-5; the D gene is possibly TRBD1 (7 bases). V was cut by 2 bases and J by 5 bases, with 18 bases left in between. There are 16 residues in the CDR3. Per germline, CDR1 MRHNA and CDR2 SNTAGT. Here the CDR3 reads CASSDGVQGGNETQYF. Written as DNA, the CDR3 is TGTGCCAGCAGTGACGGGGTGCAGGGGGGTAATGAGACCCAGTACTTC.

CDR3 in DNA: TGTGCCAGCAGCAAAGTTGGTCAGGCGTCTTGGAGGGAAAAACTGTTTTTT. This codes for CASSKVGQASWREKLFF. The genes are TRBV21-1 and TRBJ1-4. TRBV21-1 is reported as a pseudogene. The CDR3 totals 17 residues.

A few counts support this clone. The V gene is TRBV21-1, the J gene TRBJ1-4. TRBV21-1 is a pseudogene. The CDR3 extends over 15 amino acids. The chain's CDR3 is CASTSGAATNEKLFF. The DNA for the CDR3 is TGTGCCAGCACCTCGGGAGCCGCAACTAATGAAAAACTGTTTTTT.

This clone appeared once. V is TRBV7-6 and J is TRBJ2-5, with TRBD2 as a possible D gene (5 bases). V lost 1 base and J 2 bases, leaving 14 bases between the germline ends. CDR1 is SGHVS, CDR2 FNYEAQ, per germline. The CDR3 is 16 amino acids. CDR3 bases: TGTGCCAGCAGCTTAGTGGCGGGCACGGGTCAAGAGACCCAGTACTTC. This gives the protein CASSLVAGTGQETQYF.

V and J are TRBV6-5 and TRBJ2-1; D is undetermined. Trimming took 9 bases from V and 6 from J, leaving 18 bases between them. The CDR3 sequence is 14 residues long. Germline V CDR1 and CDR2: MNHEY, SVGAGI. The CDR3 loop reads CASAGETYANEQFF. CDR3 DNA sequence: TGTGCCAGTGCCGGCGAGACTTACGCCAATGAGCAGTTCTTC.

This clone was detected once. The J gene is TRBJ2-7, the V gene TRBV28; the D is unclear. The CDR3 has 13 residues. V lost 6 bases and J 7 bases, leaving 16 bases between the germline ends. Germline-derived CDR1 and CDR2 are MDHEN and SYDVKM. The CDR3 loop reads CASRTSSPREQYF. CDR3 coding DNA: TGTGCCAGCAGGACCTCCTCTCCTAGGGAGCAGTACTTC.

The J gene is TRBJ2-5, the V gene TRBV7-3; D remains ambiguous. CDR3 length: 13 residues. V shed 5 bases and J shed 4 bases, with 11 bases lying between them. Germline CDR1 is SGHTA and CDR2 is FQGTGA. As DNA, the CDR3 is TGTGCCAGCAGCCAAGGAGTGGGAGAGACCCAGTACTTC. Translation gives CASSQGVGETQYF.

This clone was seen once. The V call is TRBV10-3, the J call TRBJ2-3; 12 bases agree with TRBD2. Germline loops: CDR1 ENHRY, CDR2 SYGVKD. Germline trimming cut 10 bases from V and 4 bases from J; bases unmatched to any gene: 6. The CDR3 length is 14 residues. The CDR3 nucleotides read TGTGCCACGACTAGCGGGAGATCGTCAGATACGCAGTATTTT. Its protein product is CATTSGRSSDTQYF.

Only one count was recorded for this clone. The chain has TRBV6-5 and TRBJ1-5; 8 bases map to TRBD1. CDR1 is MNHEY, CDR2 SVGAGI, per germline. The CDR3 is 14 residues long. V dropped 6 bases and J dropped 9; count of bases not matched to a gene: 10. This CDR3 reads CASRYGQGSGPQHF. Written as DNA, the CDR3 is TGTGCCAGCAGGTACGGACAGGGCTCGGGGCCCCAGCATTTT.

This chain's CDR3 is CASSYGQGGDTQYF. The DNA of the CDR3 is TGTGCCAGCAGTTACGGACAGGGGGGGGATACGCAGTATTTT. This chain connects TRBV27 to TRBJ2-3; 10 bases are a match to TRBD1. Germline CDR1 MNHEY, CDR2 SMNVEV (reference sequence). Germline trimming cut 4 bases from V and 6 bases from J; bases unmatched to any gene: 4. The CDR3 is 14 residues long.

The chain carries TRBV27 and TRBJ2-1, with a tentative D call TRBD1 (5 bases). V gave up 1 base and J gave up 9 bases, with 22 bases separating them. There are 17 residues in the CDR3. Germline-derived CDR1 and CDR2 are MNHEY and SMNVEV (reference sequence). CDR3: CASSLLRRTDRLGEQFF. The CDR3 nucleotides are TGTGCCAGCAGTTTATTGCGTCGCACCGACAGACTCGGTGAGCAGTTCTTC.

The chain employs TRBV4-3 and TRBJ1-1, with D possibly matching TRBD1 (5 bases). Trimming removed 0 bases from V and 3 bases from J, with 20 bases in between. CDR3 length equals 18 residues. Germline CDR1 LGHNA, CDR2 YSLEER. CDR3 amino acids: CASSQEIGWQGGDTEAFF. The CDR3 nucleotides read TGCGCCAGCAGCCAAGAGATCGGTTGGCAGGGTGGCGACACTGAAGCTTTCTTT.

In DNA form, the CDR3 reads TGTGCCACCAGTGATATAGACAGGGGGTCTGGTGGGGCCAACGTCCTGACTTTC. It encodes CATSDIDRGSGGANVLTF. The chain combines TRBV24-1 with TRBJ2-6; 9 nucleotides align to TRBD1. V shed 3 bases and J 3 bases; nucleotides not matched to a gene: 8. There are 18 residues in the CDR3. Germline V CDR1 and CDR2: KGHDR, SFDVKD.

The rearrangement joins TRBV4-3 to TRBJ2-2; no clear D. Trimming took off 0 bases at V and 0 bases at J, with 11 bases between the two ends. The CDR3 totals 17 residues. The germline gives CDR1 LGHNA, CDR2 YSLEER. CDR3 sequence (DNA): TGCGCCAGCAGCCAAGAGACCCCGCGGACGAACACCGGGGAGCTGTTTTTT. This translates into CASSQETPRTNTGELFF.